The 8 T cell receptor beta chains given below trace back to one sample, sequenced in a study of cytomegalovirus exposure and HLA in healthy donors. TCRdb's copy holds only in-frame clones and misses some; the assay was immunoSEQ multiplex PCR. Altogether 100,000 to 150,000 clones are present, roughly 87% being singletons, with the ten largest covering 0.95% to 1.3%. The sample was PBMCs. The receptor source for this set is a woman in her late teens or twenties in good health and CMV-seronegative.

This chain uses TRBV29-1 with TRBJ2-3; 12 bases map to TRBD2. The CDR3 is 17 amino acids. The junction had 10 bases not matched to a gene; V was cut back by 1 base and J by 5 bases. Germline V gene lookup returns CDR1 SQVTM and CDR2 ANQGSEA. The CDR3 DNA follows: TGCAGCGTTGAAGGGGATTGGACTAGCGGGACGGGAGATACGCAGTATTTT. This gives the protein CSVEGDWTSGTGDTQYF.

The chain employs TRBV2 and TRBJ2-7; 9 bases match TRBD1. The germline gives CDR1 SNHLY, CDR2 FYNNEI. The CDR3 runs 15 residues. After removal of 3 bases from V and 5 bases from J, the junction contained 8 bases not matched to a gene. For the CDR3, the DNA is TGTGCCAGCAGTGACTCGACAGGGGGAGTCGACGAGCAGTACTTC. The encoded protein is CASSDSTGGVDEQYF.

The chain combines TRBV5-1 with TRBJ2-2, with D perhaps matching TRBD2 (6 bases). V was pared by 6 bases and J by 5 bases, with 20 bases between. This CDR3 contains 16 residues. Per the germline V gene, CDR1 is SGHRS and CDR2 is YFSETQ. This CDR3 is CASNWVSGEGTGELFF. In DNA form, the CDR3 reads TGCGCCAGCAATTGGGTCTCGGGAGAGGGGACCGGGGAGCTGTTTTTT.

This rearrangement joins TRBV28 to TRBJ1-2; perhaps TRBD1 as D (5 bases). V was clipped by 6 bases and J by 4 bases, with 24 bases between them. The CDR3 sequence is 17 residues long. Germline V CDR1 and CDR2: MDHEN, SYDVKM. CDR3 sequence (DNA): TGTGCCAGCAGCTACGGGCCGGCAGGGAAGTTGGGCTATGGCTACACCTTC. Its protein is CASSYGPAGKLGYGYTF.

CDR3 coding DNA: TGTGCCAGCAGCCCTAGACTAGCGGGATCCTCGTACAATGAGCAGTTCTTC. It encodes CASSPRLAGSSYNEQFF. This rearrangement joins TRBV2 to TRBJ2-1; 11 bases match TRBD2. CDR1 SNHLY and CDR2 FYNNEI come from the germline V gene. There are 17 residues in the CDR3. V gave up 6 bases and J gave up 4 bases; unmatched junction bases: 11. Drawing the rest from reference TRBV2 and TRBJ2-1, the complete variable domain is EPEVTQTPSHQVTQMGQEVILRCVPISNHLYFYWYRQILGQKVEFLVSFYNNEISEKSEIFDDQFSVERPDGSNFTLKIRSTKLEDSAMYFCASSPRLAGSSYNEQFFGPGTRLTVL.

This chain connects TRBV7-7 to TRBJ2-1, with D perhaps matching TRBD1 (5 bases). V shed 1 base and J shed 5 bases, with 9 bases lying between them. From germline, CDR1 is SSHAT and CDR2 FNYEAQ (reference sequence). The CDR3 has 14 amino acids. The CDR3 is CASSLGVGDNEQFF. Here the CDR3 DNA reads TGTGCCAGCAGCTTAGGGGTAGGGGACAATGAGCAGTTCTTC.

J is TRBJ2-7 and V is TRBV4-1, with D unclear. Per germline, CDR1 MGHRA and CDR2 YSYEKL. The V and J ends lost 5 bases and 5 bases respectively, with 13 bases between them. The CDR3 consists of 13 residues. CDR3 nucleotides: TGCGCCAGCAGCGCAGGCAGTGCCAACGAGCAGTACTTC. Protein product: CASSAGSANEQYF.

The chain uses TRBV7-9 and TRBJ1-1; the D gene is possibly TRBD1 (5 bases). The CDR3 consists of 16 residues. Germline loops: CDR1 SEHNR, CDR2 FQNEAQ (reference sequence). V shed 5 bases and J shed 1 base, with 17 bases lying between them. CDR3 in amino acids: CASSTPRRGRNTEAFF. In nucleotides, the CDR3 is TGTGCCAGCAGCACCCCGAGGCGGGGACGGAACACTGAAGCTTTCTTT.